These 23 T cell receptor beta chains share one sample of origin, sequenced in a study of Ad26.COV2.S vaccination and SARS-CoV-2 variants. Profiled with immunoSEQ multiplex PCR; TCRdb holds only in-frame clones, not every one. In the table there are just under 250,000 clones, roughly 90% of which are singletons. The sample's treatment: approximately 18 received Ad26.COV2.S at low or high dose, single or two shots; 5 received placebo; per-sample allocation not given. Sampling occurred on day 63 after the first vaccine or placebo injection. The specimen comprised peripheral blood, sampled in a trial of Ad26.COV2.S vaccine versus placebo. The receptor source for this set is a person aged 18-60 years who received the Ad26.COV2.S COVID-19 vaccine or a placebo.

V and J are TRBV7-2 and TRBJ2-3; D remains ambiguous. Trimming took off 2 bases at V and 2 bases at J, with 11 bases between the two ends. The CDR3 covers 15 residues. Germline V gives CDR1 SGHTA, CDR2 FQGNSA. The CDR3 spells CASSLKGRTTDTQYF. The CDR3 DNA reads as TGTGCCAGCAGCTTAAAGGGCAGAACCACAGATACGCAGTATTTT.

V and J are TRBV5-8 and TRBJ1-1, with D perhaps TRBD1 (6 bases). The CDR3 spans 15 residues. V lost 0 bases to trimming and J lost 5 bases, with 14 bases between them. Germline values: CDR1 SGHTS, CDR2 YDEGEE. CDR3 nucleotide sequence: TGTGCCAGCAGCTTGGAGGGGGGGGCCACGACTGAAGCTTTCTTT. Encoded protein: CASSLEGGATTEAFF.

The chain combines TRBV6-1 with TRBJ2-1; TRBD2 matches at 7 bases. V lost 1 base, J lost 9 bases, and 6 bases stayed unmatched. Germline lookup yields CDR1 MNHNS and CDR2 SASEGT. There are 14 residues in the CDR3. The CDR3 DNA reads TGTGCCAGCAGTGAAGGCCCAGCGGGGATTGAGCAGTTCTTC. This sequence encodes CASSEGPAGIEQFF.

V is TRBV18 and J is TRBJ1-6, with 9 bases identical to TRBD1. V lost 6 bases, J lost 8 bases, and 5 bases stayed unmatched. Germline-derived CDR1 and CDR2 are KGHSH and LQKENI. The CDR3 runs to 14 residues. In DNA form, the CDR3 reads TGTGCCAGCTCGTCCCGGGACAGGGATTCACCCCTCCACTTT. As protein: CASSSRDRDSPLHF. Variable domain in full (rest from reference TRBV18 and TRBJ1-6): NAGVMQNPRHLVRRRGQEARLRCSPMKGHSHVYWYRQLPEEGLKFMVYLQKENIIDESGMPKERFSAEFPKEGPSILRIQQVVRGDSAAYFCASSSRDRDSPLHFGNGTRLTVT.

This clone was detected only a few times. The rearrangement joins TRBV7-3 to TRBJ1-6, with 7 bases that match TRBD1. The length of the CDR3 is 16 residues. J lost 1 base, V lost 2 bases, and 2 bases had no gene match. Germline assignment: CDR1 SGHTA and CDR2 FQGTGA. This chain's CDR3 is CASSLWGQSYNSPLHF. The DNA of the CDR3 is TGTGCCAGCAGCTTATGGGGACAGTCCTATAATTCACCCCTCCACTTT.

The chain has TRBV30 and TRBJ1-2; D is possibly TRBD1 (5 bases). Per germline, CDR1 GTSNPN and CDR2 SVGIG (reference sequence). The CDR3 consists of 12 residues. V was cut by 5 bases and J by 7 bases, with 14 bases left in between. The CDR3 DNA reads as TGTGCCTGGGCGCAGGGTCTGGGTGGCTACACCTTC. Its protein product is CAWAQGLGGYTF.

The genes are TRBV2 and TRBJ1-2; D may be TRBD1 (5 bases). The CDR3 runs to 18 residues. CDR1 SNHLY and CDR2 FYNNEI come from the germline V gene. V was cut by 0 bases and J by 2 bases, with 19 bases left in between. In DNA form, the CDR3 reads TGTGCCAGCAGTGAAGCGCTTGAGGGGATAGGGGACAACTATGGCTACACCTTC. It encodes CASSEALEGIGDNYGYTF.

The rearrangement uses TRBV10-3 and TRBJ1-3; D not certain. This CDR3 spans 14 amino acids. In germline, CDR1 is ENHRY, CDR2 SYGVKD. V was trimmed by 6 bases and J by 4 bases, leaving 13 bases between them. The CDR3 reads CAISAGLEGNTIYF. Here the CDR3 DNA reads TGTGCCATCAGCGCCGGGCTAGAGGGAAACACCATATATTTT.

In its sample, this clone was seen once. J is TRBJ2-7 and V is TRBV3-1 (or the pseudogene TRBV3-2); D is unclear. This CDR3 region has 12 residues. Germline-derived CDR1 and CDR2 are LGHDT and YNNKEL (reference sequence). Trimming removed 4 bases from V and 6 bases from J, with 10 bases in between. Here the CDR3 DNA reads TGTGCCAGCAGCCCTGGAAGGAGCGAGCAGTACTTC. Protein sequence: CASSPGRSEQYF.

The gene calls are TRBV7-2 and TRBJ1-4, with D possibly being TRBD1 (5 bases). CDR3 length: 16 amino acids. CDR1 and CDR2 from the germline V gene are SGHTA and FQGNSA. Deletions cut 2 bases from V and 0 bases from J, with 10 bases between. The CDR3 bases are TGTGCCAGCAGCTTATGGGGCGGGACAACTAATGAAAAACTGTTTTTT. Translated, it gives CASSLWGGTTNEKLFF.

As DNA, the CDR3 is TGCAGCGTTGGGGCGGCTCCCGCCTCCGGCCAGCAGTTCTTC. Translated: CSVGAAPASGQQFF. V and J are TRBV29-1 and TRBJ2-1; D is undetermined. The CDR3 runs 14 residues. The germline V gene encodes CDR1 SQVTM and CDR2 ANQGSEA. V gave up 4 bases and J gave up 11 bases, with 21 bases separating them.

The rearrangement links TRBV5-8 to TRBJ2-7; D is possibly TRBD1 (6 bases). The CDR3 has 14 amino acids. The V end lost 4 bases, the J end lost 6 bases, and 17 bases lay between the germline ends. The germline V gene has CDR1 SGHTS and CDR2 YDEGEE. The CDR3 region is CASSHWDKGAEQYF. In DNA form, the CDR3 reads TGTGCCAGCAGCCACTGGGACAAAGGGGCCGAGCAGTACTTC.

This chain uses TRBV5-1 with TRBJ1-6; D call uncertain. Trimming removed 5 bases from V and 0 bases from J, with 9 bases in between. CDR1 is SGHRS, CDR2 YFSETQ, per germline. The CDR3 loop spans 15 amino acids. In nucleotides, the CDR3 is TGCGCCAGCAGTAACATCAGCTCCTATAATTCACCCCTCCACTTT. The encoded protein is CASSNISSYNSPLHF.

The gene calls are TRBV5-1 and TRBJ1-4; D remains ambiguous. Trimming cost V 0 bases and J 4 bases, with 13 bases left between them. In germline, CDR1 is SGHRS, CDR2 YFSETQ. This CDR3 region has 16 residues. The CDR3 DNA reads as TGCGCCAGCAGCTTGGCCGCAGGCGGGGATAATGAAAAACTGTTTTTT. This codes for CASSLAAGGDNEKLFF.

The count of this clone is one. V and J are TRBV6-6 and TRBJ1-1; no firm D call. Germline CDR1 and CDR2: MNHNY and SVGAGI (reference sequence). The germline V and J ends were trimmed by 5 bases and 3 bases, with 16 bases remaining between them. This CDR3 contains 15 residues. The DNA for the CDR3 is TGTGCCAGCAGTGACCGACCGCTAAGGGACACTGAAGCTTTCTTT. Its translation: CASSDRPLRDTEAFF.

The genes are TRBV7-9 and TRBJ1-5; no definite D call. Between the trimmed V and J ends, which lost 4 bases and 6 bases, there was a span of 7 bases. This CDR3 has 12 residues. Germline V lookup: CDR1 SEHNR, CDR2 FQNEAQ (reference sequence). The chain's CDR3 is CASSWESQPQHF. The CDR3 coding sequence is TGTGCCAGCAGCTGGGAAAGTCAGCCCCAGCATTTT. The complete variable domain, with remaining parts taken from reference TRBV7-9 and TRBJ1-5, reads DTGVSQNPRHKITKRGQNVTFRCDPISEHNRLYWYRQTLGQGPEFLTYFQNEAQLEKSRLLSDRFSAERPKGSFSTLEIQRTEQGDSAMYLCASSWESQPQHFGDGTRLSIL.

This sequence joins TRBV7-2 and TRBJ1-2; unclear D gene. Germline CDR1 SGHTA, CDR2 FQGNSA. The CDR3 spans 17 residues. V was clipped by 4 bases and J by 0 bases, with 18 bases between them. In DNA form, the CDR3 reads TGTGCCAGCAGCTCCCGGATACCTGAAAAAACTAACTATGGCTACACCTTC. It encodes CASSSRIPEKTNYGYTF. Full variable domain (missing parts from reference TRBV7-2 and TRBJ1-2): GAGVSQSPSNKVTEKGKDVELRCDPISGHTALYWYRQSLGQGLEFLIYFQGNSAPDKSGLPSDRFSAERTGGSVSTLTIQRTQQEDSAVYLCASSSRIPEKTNYGYTFGSGTRLTVV.

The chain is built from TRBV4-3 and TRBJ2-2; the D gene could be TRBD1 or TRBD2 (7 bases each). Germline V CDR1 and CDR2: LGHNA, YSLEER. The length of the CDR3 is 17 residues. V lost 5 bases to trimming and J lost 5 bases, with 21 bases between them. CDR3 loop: CASSTQSAGGGTGELFF. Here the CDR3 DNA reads TGCGCCAGCAGCACACAATCCGCAGGGGGAGGGACCGGGGAGCTGTTTTTT.

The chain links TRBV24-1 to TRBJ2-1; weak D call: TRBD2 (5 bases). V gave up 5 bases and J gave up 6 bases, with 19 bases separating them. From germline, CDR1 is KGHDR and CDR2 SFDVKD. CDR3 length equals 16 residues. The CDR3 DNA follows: TGTGCCACCAGTGCCTCTAGCACCACACCTGGCAATGAGCAGTTCTTC. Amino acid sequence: CATSASSTTPGNEQFF.

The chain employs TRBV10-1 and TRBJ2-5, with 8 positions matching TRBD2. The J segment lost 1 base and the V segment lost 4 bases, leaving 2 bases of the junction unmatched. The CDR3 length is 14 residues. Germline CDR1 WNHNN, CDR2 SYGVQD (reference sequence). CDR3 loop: CASSAGGPQETQYF. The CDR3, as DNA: TGCGCCAGCAGTGCGGGGGGGCCCCAAGAGACCCAGTACTTC.

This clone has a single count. Here the CDR3 DNA reads TGTGCCAGTAGTGGGGGAGGGATAGGAAATCAGCCCCAGCATTTT. It is translated as CASSGGGIGNQPQHF. This chain connects TRBV19 to TRBJ1-5, with D perhaps matching TRBD1 (5 bases). The CDR3 consists of 15 residues. CDR1 is LNHDA and CDR2 is SQIVND in the germline V gene (reference sequence). V was cut by 5 bases and J by 4 bases, with 15 bases left in between.

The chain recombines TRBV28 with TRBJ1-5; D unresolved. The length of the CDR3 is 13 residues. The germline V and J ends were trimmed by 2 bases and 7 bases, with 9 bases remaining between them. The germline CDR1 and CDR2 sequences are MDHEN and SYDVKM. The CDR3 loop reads CASSLGTFQPQHF. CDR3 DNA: TGTGCCAGCAGTTTAGGCACCTTCCAGCCCCAGCATTTT.

Here the CDR3 reads CASKDSWGTDTQYF. In DNA, the CDR3 is TGTGCCAGCAAGGACTCTTGGGGCACAGATACGCAGTATTTT. The chain has TRBV28 and TRBJ2-3, with D perhaps TRBD2 (5 bases). The CDR3 loop spans 14 amino acids. The germline gives CDR1 MDHEN, CDR2 SYDVKM. Trimming shortened V by 7 bases and J by 1 base, and 12 bases separated the two germline ends.